Listed below are T cell receptor beta chains from one sample, sequenced in a study of blood T cell repertoires in COVID-19. Clones were read by immunoSEQ multiplex PCR, and TCRdb kept only the in-frame ones, dropping some. The sample lists about 220,000 clones, around 81% occurring once. The sequencing input was peripheral blood. Source of these receptors: a woman between 25 and 40 years old who had recovered from COVID-19. The CDR3 runs from the conserved cysteine through the conserved F or W.

v_call: TRBV29-1; cdr3_aa: CSGVQRYNEQFF
v_call: TRBV28; cdr3_aa: CASRRTGGPTDTQYF
v_call: TRBV10-3; cdr3_aa: CAINQGSTGELFF
v_call: TRBV28; cdr3_aa: CASSLGGQPNTGELFF
v_call: TRBV10-3; cdr3_aa: CATRDKRAGELFF
v_call: TRBV2; cdr3_aa: CASNLLATGDTQYF
v_call: TRBV27; cdr3_aa: CASRQGGTQYF
v_call: TRBV12-3/TRBV12-4; cdr3_aa: CASSSLGGLPQHF
v_call: TRBV6-5; cdr3_aa: CASNPLAGQETQYF
v_call: TRBV5-6; cdr3_aa: CASLLTGDPYNEQFF
v_call: TRBV27; cdr3_aa: CASTTGGDRRFYGYTF
v_call: TRBV19; cdr3_aa: CASSLNGRGNTEAFF
v_call: TRBV19; cdr3_aa: CASSAGQGTSYEQYF
v_call: TRBV7-9; cdr3_aa: CASTLGQGNEQYF
v_call: TRBV11-2; cdr3_aa: CASSLSQLSSTQYF
v_call: TRBV29-1; cdr3_aa: CSVFTGQATSGLREQYF
v_call: TRBV6-5; cdr3_aa: CASKDRGLTEAFF
v_call: TRBV29-1; cdr3_aa: CSVVRRKREYNEQFF
v_call: TRBV28; cdr3_aa: CASSRGKETQYF
v_call: TRBV28; cdr3_aa: CASGLGLASTGELFF
v_call: TRBV12-5; cdr3_aa: CASSLAAGNTIYF
v_call: TRBV5-1; cdr3_aa: CASSPTGYGNEQYF
v_call: TRBV28; cdr3_aa: CASSLSSSGQETQYF
v_call: TRBV25-1; cdr3_aa: CASEAAQREDTQYF
v_call: TRBV4-2; cdr3_aa: CASSLTFFLGADYEQYF
v_call: TRBV19; cdr3_aa: CASRLTAGDEQYF
v_call: TRBV6-5; cdr3_aa: CASSDSAGTGGIKYF
v_call: TRBV27; cdr3_aa: CASTQRAGFGTYEQYF
v_call: TRBV14; cdr3_aa: CASSQDGSGVSYEQYF
v_call: TRBV25-1; cdr3_aa: CASSDSGTSFYGYTF
v_call: TRBV28; cdr3_aa: CASSLPPPLSLGSNYGYTF
v_call: TRBV7-9; cdr3_aa: CASSLGPGRDGYTF
v_call: TRBV5-6; cdr3_aa: CASSLHNRISYGYTF
v_call: TRBV5-5; cdr3_aa: CASSLQGSYEQYF
v_call: TRBV27; cdr3_aa: CASSARQGAYGYTF
v_call: TRBV19; cdr3_aa: CAATSGTAGAQPQHF
v_call: TRBV30; cdr3_aa: CASLFGTGAFF
v_call: TRBV19; cdr3_aa: CASSILGAFTDTQYF
v_call: TRBV2; cdr3_aa: CASRPLAGVAYEQYF
v_call: TRBV9; cdr3_aa: CASSKTVLAGNTGELFF
v_call: TRBV27; cdr3_aa: CASSLGLAGVGSSTDTQYF
v_call: TRBV27; cdr3_aa: CASSLPRGGAYNSPLHF
v_call: TRBV5-6; cdr3_aa: CASSSFYEQYF
v_call: TRBV4-1; cdr3_aa: CASSQVLAVTEAFF
v_call: TRBV6-4; cdr3_aa: CASSDSVAGVLETAQYF
v_call: TRBV7-3; cdr3_aa: CASSNQGLGYGYTF
v_call: TRBV5-1; cdr3_aa: CASSLRVTRSMETQYF
v_call: TRBV30; cdr3_aa: CAWSATSGVGETQYF